A selection of T cell receptor beta chains follows, all from one sample in a study of blood T cell repertoires in COVID-19. Method: immunoSEQ multiplex PCR; TCRdb's copy keeps in-frame clones and lacks some. Among about 350,000 clones listed, 88% were seen once. The sequencing input was PBMCs or T cells enriched from blood (not recorded which). The receptors derive from a woman aged 25-40 years who had been exposed to COVID-19. Both conserved end residues are part of each CDR3. The D gene is left open where the match is weak. Not all rows give a size; the values are once, few, many and, for expanded clones, a class.

NA	TRBV3-1/TRBV3-2	TRBJ2-1	NA	CASGSEGRSSEQFF	TGTGCCAGCGGCTCCGAGGGCCGTTCAAGTGAGCAGTTCTTC
NA	TRBV6-5	TRBJ1-5	NA	CASSFTGDQPQHF	TGTGCCAGCAGTTTTACAGGAGATCAGCCCCAGCATTTT
once	TRBV7-9	TRBJ2-1	TRBD2	CASSLSGSVYSEQFF	TGTGCCAGCAGCTTAAGCGGGAGCGTCTACAGTGAGCAGTTCTTC
NA	TRBV19	TRBJ2-3	NA	CASSISLFVDTQYF	TGTGCCAGTAGTATATCCCTATTCGTGGATACGCAGTATTTT
NA	TRBV28	TRBJ1-5	NA	CASSTRAQPQHF	TGTGCCAGCAGCACCAGGGCCCAGCCCCAGCATTTT
few	TRBV2	TRBJ2-7	TRBD1	CASSVGTGDYEQYF	TGTGCCAGCAGTGTTGGGACAGGGGACTACGAGCAGTACTTC
few	TRBV7-8	TRBJ2-7	NA	CATTGGSTMGEQYF	TGTGCCACCACCGGCGGGTCGACAATGGGCGAGCAGTACTTC
NA	TRBV29-1	TRBJ1-6	TRBD1	CSVADRVNSPLHF	TGCAGCGTCGCTGACAGGGTAAATTCACCCCTCCACTTT
NA	TRBV5-1	TRBJ1-3	NA	CASSFEDRRSGNTIYF	TGCGCCAGCAGCTTCGAGGACAGACGCTCTGGAAACACCATATATTTT
NA	TRBV28	TRBJ2-5	TRBD1	CASSSQWPRGLVETQYF	TGTGCCAGCAGTTCCCAGTGGCCTAGGGGGCTTGTAGAGACCCAGTACTTC
once	TRBV23-1	TRBJ1-2	TRBD1	CASSPPDRGNYGYTF	TGCGCCAGCAGTCCGCCGGACAGGGGTAACTATGGCTACACCTTC
NA	TRBV14	TRBJ1-1	NA	CASSQDGRTGTEAFF	TGTGCCAGCAGCCAAGATGGTCGTACAGGCACTGAAGCTTTCTTT
NA	TRBV28	TRBJ2-3	NA	CASHAGGDTQYF	TGTGCCAGCCATGCAGGAGGGGATACGCAGTATTTT
once	TRBV12-5	TRBJ2-3	TRBD2	CASGTRTSGITDTQYF	TGTGCTAGTGGTACCAGGACTAGCGGAATCACAGATACGCAGTATTTT
NA	TRBV5-4	TRBJ2-1	NA	CASSPRDGSTSGQFF	TGTGCCAGCAGCCCCCGAGACGGGAGTACATCTGGGCAGTTCTTC
NA	TRBV5-4	TRBJ2-7	TRBD1	CASSLPTGGPYEQYF	TGTGCCAGCAGCCTACCGACAGGGGGCCCCTACGAGCAGTACTTC
NA	TRBV5-6	TRBJ2-1	TRBD1	CASSLASQGAFDEQFF	TGTGCCAGCAGCTTGGCGTCTCAGGGGGCATTCGATGAGCAGTTCTTC
NA	TRBV14	TRBJ2-2	TRBD2	CASIPTSGRGYTGELFF	TGTGCCAGCATTCCGACTAGCGGGAGGGGGTACACCGGGGAGCTGTTTTTT
NA	TRBV7-8	TRBJ2-1	NA	CASSLAAGHYNEQFF	TGTGCCAGCAGCTTAGCGGCAGGGCACTACAATGAGCAGTTCTTC
NA	TRBV4-1	TRBJ1-2	NA	CASSHERSGYTF	TGCGCCAGCAGCCATGAGAGGAGTGGCTACACCTTC
NA	TRBV7-3	TRBJ2-2	TRBD2	CASSLTSGRADTGELFF	TGTGCCAGCAGCCTCACTAGCGGGAGGGCCGACACCGGGGAGCTGTTTTTT
once	TRBV7-3	TRBJ2-7	NA	CASSLPGSYEQYF	TGTGCCAGCAGCTTACCGGGATCCTACGAGCAGTACTTC
NA	TRBV10-1	TRBJ2-1	TRBD1	CASSNRTGSYYNEQFF	TGCGCCAGCAGTAACCGGACAGGTAGCTACTACAATGAGCAGTTCTTC
NA	TRBV7-9	TRBJ1-5	NA	CASSLGAGSVRDQPQHF	TGTGCCAGCAGCTTAGGTGCGGGGTCCGTGAGGGATCAGCCCCAGCATTTT
NA	TRBV12-3/TRBV12-4	TRBJ2-5	NA	CASSFTARETQYF	TGTGCCAGCAGTTTTACCGCGCGGGAGACCCAGTACTTC
NA	TRBV11-3	TRBJ2-7	NA	CASGRVGEGDYEQYF	TGTGCCAGCGGGCGGGTAGGGGAGGGGGACTACGAGCAGTACTTC
once	TRBV9	TRBJ2-5	TRBD1	CASSVVGTGPETQYF	TGTGCCAGCAGCGTAGTTGGGACAGGGCCTGAGACCCAGTACTTC
NA	TRBV11-2	TRBJ2-3	TRBD2	CASSLKPGLASTDTQYF	TGTGCCAGCAGCTTAAAACCGGGACTAGCAAGCACAGATACGCAGTATTTT
NA	TRBV15	TRBJ2-5	TRBD2	CATSRDVSSGSLETQYF	TGTGCCACCAGCAGAGATGTTTCTAGCGGGAGTTTGGAGACCCAGTACTTC
NA	TRBV5-1	TRBJ1-5	NA	CASSLEGGLQPQHF	TGCGCCAGCAGCTTGGAAGGCGGGCTCCAGCCCCAGCATTTT
NA	TRBV10-3	TRBJ2-7	NA	CAIGERGEDEQYF	TGTGCCATCGGAGAGCGCGGGGAAGACGAGCAGTACTTC
NA	TRBV10-2	TRBJ2-7	TRBD2	CASSELAGAYEQYF	TGCGCCAGCAGCGAACTAGCGGGAGCCTACGAGCAGTACTTC
NA	TRBV18	TRBJ2-7	TRBD1	CASSPGGQGSFYEQYF	TGTGCCAGCTCACCCGGGGGACAGGGAAGTTTCTACGAGCAGTACTTC
NA	TRBV19	TRBJ2-7	TRBD1	CASSILSEPRGTYEQYF	TGTGCCAGTAGTATATTGTCCGAACCCAGGGGGACCTACGAGCAGTACTTC
NA	TRBV11-3	TRBJ1-6	TRBD1	CASSPLSRGHRNSPLHF	TGTGCCAGCAGCCCTCTTTCGAGGGGGCATAGAAATTCACCCCTCCACTTT
NA	TRBV29-1	TRBJ2-5	NA	CSVGGRLQETQYF	TGCAGCGTTGGAGGGAGGCTTCAAGAGACCCAGTACTTC
NA	TRBV3-1/TRBV3-2	TRBJ2-7	TRBD2	CASSRVAGVVDEQYF	TGTGCCAGCAGCCGAGTAGCGGGAGTGGTCGACGAGCAGTACTTC
NA	TRBV3-1/TRBV3-2	TRBJ2-6	NA	CASSRASGANVLTF	TGTGCCAGCAGCCGGGCCTCTGGGGCCAACGTCCTGACTTTC
NA	TRBV19	TRBJ1-4	TRBD1	CASSTPTGTKEKLFF	TGTGCCAGTAGTACCCCGACAGGGACAAAGGAAAAACTGTTTTTT
NA	TRBV6-5	TRBJ2-7	NA	CASSYSGGEQYF	TGTGCCAGCAGTTACTCAGGAGGAGAGCAGTACTTC
NA	TRBV18	TRBJ1-3	NA	CASSPRIGQSSGNTIYF	TGTGCCAGCTCACCAAGAATCGGACAGTCCTCTGGAAACACCATATATTTT
NA	TRBV12-3/TRBV12-4	TRBJ2-2	NA	CASSNPGTGELFF	TGTGCCAGCAGCAATCCGGGGACCGGGGAGCTGTTTTTT
NA	TRBV7-9	TRBJ1-1	TRBD1	CASSLRQGAEAFF	TGTGCCAGCAGCTTAAGGCAGGGGGCTGAAGCTTTCTTT
once	TRBV2	TRBJ2-1	NA	CASNINNEQFF	TGTGCCAGCAACATAAACAATGAGCAGTTCTTC
NA	TRBV5-6	TRBJ1-3	NA	CASSPYSLYSGNTIYF	TGTGCCAGCAGCCCTTATTCTCTATACTCTGGAAACACCATATATTTT
NA	TRBV19	TRBJ1-1	NA	CASQPEDSLNTEAFF	TGTGCCAGTCAACCCGAGGACAGCTTGAACACTGAAGCTTTCTTT
few	TRBV27	TRBJ2-4	TRBD2	CASSPYGTSGRQNIQYF	TGTGCCAGCAGTCCGTACGGGACTAGCGGGCGACAAAACATTCAGTACTTC
NA	TRBV5-8	TRBJ1-4	TRBD1	CASSHGQGAVNEKLFF	TGTGCCAGCAGCCATGGACAGGGGGCCGTGAATGAAAAACTGTTTTTT
NA	TRBV6-5	TRBJ2-7	NA	CASSPGGRFAYEQYF	TGTGCCAGCAGCCCGGGTGGGAGGTTCGCCTACGAGCAGTACTTC
NA	TRBV30	TRBJ1-1	TRBD1	CAWGQGFGTEAFF	TGTGCCTGGGGACAGGGGTTCGGCACTGAAGCTTTCTTT
once	TRBV5-1	TRBJ1-4	NA	CASSPMEINEKLFF	TGCGCCAGCAGCCCCATGGAGATTAATGAAAAACTGTTTTTT
NA	TRBV19	TRBJ1-1	NA	CASTQYMVFMDTEAFF	TGTGCCAGTACCCAATACATGGTCTTCATGGACACTGAAGCTTTCTTT
NA	TRBV5-1	TRBJ2-1	NA	CASKGEGMSSSGKVF	TGCGCCAGCAAGGGGGAAGGAATGAGCAGTTCGGGCAAGGTCTTC
NA	TRBV9	TRBJ2-3	NA	CASSASTDTQYF	TGTGCCAGCAGCGCTAGCACAGATACGCAGTATTTT
NA	TRBV11-3	TRBJ1-3	NA	CASSLGRGSGNTIYF	TGTGCCAGCAGCCTGGGAAGGGGATCTGGAAACACCATATATTTT